This T cell receptor beta chain comes out of a study of Graves' ophthalmopathy and Graves' hyperthyroidism. Patients with other autoimmune diseases, uncontrolled infections, pregnancy or lactation were excluded. The CDR3 comprises 18 residues, both ends counted. Per the germline V gene, CDR1 is MGHDK and CDR2 is SYGVNS. Study results and caveats: Clonotypes were expanded in thyroid at above 0.001 frequency, and most also appeared in blood. A 13-signature model separated ophthalmopathy from stable hyperthyroidism, reaching less than 90% sensitivity and less than 82% specificity cross-validated.

RNA transcripts served as template for amplifying TCR beta CDR3 sequences. HTBI-primed first-round RT-PCR preceded second-round multiplex PCR. TCRdb reprocessed the multiplex PCR reads via MiXCR and lists one record per CDR3 protein. Of hundreds of thousands of distinct CDR3 sequences listed, over 40% are singletons. About this clonotype itself: The antigen remains unidentified. The DNA is omitted, as the CDR3 cannot be located on it reliably, and the CDR3 follows TCRdb's listing.

Sequenced: peripheral blood. The J gene is TRBJ1-3, the V gene TRBV25-1; TRBD1 was called by the table and not checked on the DNA. The TCR was taken from an adult man with Graves' ophthalmopathy. CDR3 sequence reads: CACSARRQGAASGNTIYF.